The 13 T cell receptor beta chains given below trace back to one sample, sequenced in a study of patients and donors after allogeneic stem cell transplantation. TCRdb re-analysed the RT-PCR reads in MiXCR, keeping a single row per CDR3 protein. The profile shows some 150,000 distinct CDR3 sequences, over 35% of them singletons. The sequencing sample was made of blood, either unsorted or a sorted T cell fraction (not recorded which). The receptor set was obtained from a human donor who was either an allogeneic HSCT recipient or a stem cell or donor lymphocyte infusion donor (not recorded which). It is not recorded whose cells these are; they may come from a transplant donor.

The chain combines TRBV24-1 with TRBJ2-3, with no clear D. The CDR3 has 12 amino acids. V dropped 7 bases and J dropped 0 bases, with 4 bases sitting between them. The V gene's germline CDR1 is KGHDR and CDR2 SFDVKD. DNA for the CDR3: TGTGCCACCAGGGACAGCACAGATACGCAGTATTTT. Amino acids: CATRDSTDTQYF.

The count of this clonotype is one. The chain has TRBV6-6 and TRBJ2-5, with D perhaps given as TRBD1 or TRBD2 (5 bases each). CDR1 is MNHNY, CDR2 SVGAGI, per germline (reference sequence). Trimming cost V 2 bases and J 1 base, with 14 bases left between them. The CDR3 sequence is 16 residues long. The CDR3 DNA is TGTGCCAGCAGTTACCGAGGGGCGTATATCCAAGAGACCCAGTACTTC. Its protein is CASSYRGAYIQETQYF.

This clonotype was seen only a few times. The chain carries TRBV4-1 and TRBJ1-1; TRBD1 is a possible D gene (6 bases). Germline CDR1 and CDR2: MGHRA and YSYEKL. Trimming cost V 4 bases and J 6 bases, with 15 bases left between them. The CDR3 contains 14 residues. The CDR3 spells CASSPNRDKPEAFF. In nucleotides, the CDR3 is TGCGCCAGCAGCCCTAACCGGGACAAACCTGAAGCTTTCTTT.

There are a few counts of this clonotype. The V gene is TRBV12-3 or TRBV12-4, the J gene TRBJ1-1; D is unclear. V was cut by 6 bases and J by 1 base, with 3 bases left in between. The CDR3 is 11 residues long. CDR3 region: CASSKNTEAFF. The CDR3 DNA reads as TGTGCCAGCAGCAAGAACACTGAAGCTTTCTTT.

The CDR3 is CASSSISGAYNEQFF. In DNA, the CDR3 is TGCGCCAGCAGCTCCATTAGCGGGGCTTACAATGAGCAGTTCTTC. The V call is TRBV5-1, the J call TRBJ2-1, with TRBD2 matching 8 bases. Germline trimming cut 3 bases from V and 4 bases from J; bases unmatched to any gene: 6. The CDR3 totals 15 residues. Germline CDR1 and CDR2: SGHRS and YFSETQ. Complete variable domain (other parts from reference TRBV5-1 and TRBJ2-1): KAGVTQTPRYLIKTRGQQVTLSCSPISGHRSVSWYQQTPGQGLQFLFEYFSETQRNKGNFPGRFSGRQFSNSRSEMNVSTLELGDSALYLCASSSISGAYNEQFFGPGTRLTVL.

The chain combines TRBV5-8 with TRBJ1-5; D is ambiguous. Germline V gives CDR1 SGHTS, CDR2 YDEGEE. The CDR3 consists of 13 residues. V lost 3 bases to trimming and J lost 0 bases, with 4 bases between them. The CDR3 is CASSWNSNQPQHF. CDR3 coding DNA: TGTGCCAGCAGCTGGAATAGCAATCAGCCCCAGCATTTT.

The table lists this clonotype with many counts. V gene TRBV5-1 combines with J gene TRBJ1-1; D ambiguous. The CDR3 is made up of 14 amino acids. Trimming cost V 0 bases and J 2 bases, with 8 bases left between them. CDR1 and CDR2 (germline): SGHRS, YFSETQ. The CDR3 DNA reads as TGCGCCAGCAGCTTGGGTGTGGGAAACACTGAAGCTTTCTTT. It is translated as CASSLGVGNTEAFF.

This clonotype has only a few counts. The chain couples TRBV28 to TRBJ2-7; D is perhaps TRBD1 (6 bases). V was clipped by 3 bases and J by 5 bases, with 14 bases between them. This CDR3 has 14 residues. From germline, CDR1 is MDHEN and CDR2 SYDVKM. The CDR3 loop reads CASSFNREIHEQYF. CDR3 nucleotide sequence: TGTGCCAGCAGTTTTAACAGGGAGATTCACGAGCAGTACTTC.

The chain links TRBV9 to TRBJ1-1; D unclear. The CDR3 extends over 15 amino acids. Germline values: CDR1 SGDLS, CDR2 YYNGEE. Trimming cost V 0 bases and J 5 bases, with 14 bases left between them. The CDR3 loop reads CASSVAPGRETEAFF. CDR3 bases: TGTGCCAGCAGCGTAGCTCCGGGGAGGGAGACTGAAGCTTTCTTT.

CDR3: CASRRGALGTGELFF. For the CDR3, the DNA is TGTGCCAGTAGGCGGGGGGCGCTTGGCACCGGGGAGCTGTTTTTT. The gene calls are TRBV6-5 and TRBJ2-2; 8 nucleotides match TRBD2. Losses at the gene ends were 9 bases for V and 4 bases for J; bases not matched to a gene: 10. CDR3 length: 15 residues. Germline values: CDR1 MNHEY, CDR2 SVGAGI.

The chain employs TRBV3-1 and TRBJ2-7; D gene uncertain. This CDR3 is built from 15 residues. Germline loops: CDR1 LGHDT, CDR2 YNNKEL (reference sequence). Trimming shortened V by 0 bases and J by 2 bases, and 11 bases separated the two germline ends. CDR3 bases: TGTGCCAGCAGCCAAGAGTGGACGTCAGCCTACGAGCAGTACTTC. This translates into CASSQEWTSAYEQYF.

There are a few counts of this clonotype. The gene calls are TRBV7-3 and TRBJ2-3; TRBD2 matches 10 bases. J was trimmed by 4 bases and V by 1 base; bases with no gene match: 5. This CDR3 spans 16 amino acids. CDR1 is SGHTA and CDR2 is FQGTGA in the germline V gene. Written as DNA, the CDR3 is TGTGCCAGCAGCTTAAGGCTAGCGGGGGCAGCAGATACGCAGTATTTT. Amino acid sequence: CASSLRLAGAADTQYF.

The chain uses TRBV12-3 or TRBV12-4 and TRBJ2-2, with a weak D call TRBD2 (6 bases). The CDR3 runs to 13 residues. V shed 4 bases and J shed 6 bases, with 9 bases lying between them. CDR3 region: CASSSTRPGELFF. The CDR3 bases are TGTGCCAGCAGTTCGACTAGGCCCGGGGAGCTGTTTTTT.